A selection of T cell receptor beta chains follows, all from one sample in a study of shared clonotypes between healthy human individuals. TCRdb's table, derived via immunoSEQ multiplex PCR, lists solely in-frame clones and lacks some. The table lists 2 million to 3 million clones, 80% to 95% of them singletons. The material sequenced was naive CD4+ T cells from PBMCs. The receptor set was obtained from a young man in good health. Some clones in this sample may be carry-over from other donors' samples. Each CDR3 is given with its conserved first and last residue. A D gene is named only where the DNA matches it firmly. Clone size is shown for a subset of rows, as once, few, many or a class of expanded clone.

D gene	V gene	J gene	clone size	CDR3 protein	CDR3 DNA
TRBD1	TRBV25-1	TRBJ2-2	NA	CASSELDRATGELFF	TGTGCCAGCAGTGAGTTGGACAGGGCCACCGGGGAGCTGTTTTTT
TRBD2	TRBV5-4	TRBJ2-1	NA	CASRPKTSDPSNEQFF	TGTGCCAGCAGGCCAAAAACTAGCGACCCCTCCAATGAGCAGTTCTTC
NA	TRBV7-3	TRBJ2-3	NA	CASSSRDTDTQYF	TGTGCCAGCAGCTCCAGGGACACAGATACGCAGTATTTT
NA	TRBV14	TRBJ1-3	NA	CASSLRPGHDSSGNTIYF	TGTGCCAGCAGCCTTCGACCGGGACACGACTCCTCTGGAAACACCATATATTTT
NA	TRBV21-1	TRBJ1-2	NA	CASSPGTGMLYGYTF	TGTGCCAGCAGCCCAGGGACAGGGATGCTCTATGGCTACACCTTC
NA	TRBV7-2	TRBJ2-3	NA	CASSFGSSTDTQYF	TGTGCCAGCAGCTTCGGGAGTAGCACAGATACGCAGTATTTT
NA	TRBV30	TRBJ2-1	NA	CAWSVQAKQFF	TGTGCCTGGAGTGTACAGGCAAAGCAGTTCTTC
TRBD2	TRBV25-1	TRBJ2-2	NA	CASSGLAGGPTGTGELFF	TGTGCCAGCAGTGGACTAGCGGGAGGGCCTACGGGCACCGGGGAGCTGTTTTTT
NA	TRBV9	TRBJ1-2	once	CASTRDINYGYTF	TGTGCCAGCACGAGGGACATCAACTATGGCTACACCTTC
TRBD2	TRBV4-1	TRBJ2-7	few	CASARGLAGPYEQYF	TGCGCCAGCGCCAGAGGGCTAGCGGGGCCCTACGAGCAGTACTTC
TRBD2	TRBV5-1	TRBJ2-5	NA	CASSLGLAGGEETQYF	TGCGCCAGCAGCTTGGGACTAGCGGGAGGTGAGGAGACCCAGTACTTC
NA	TRBV18	TRBJ1-2	NA	CASSRAEDRVYGYTF	TGTGCCAGCTCTCGCGCCGAGGACAGAGTCTATGGCTACACCTTC
NA	TRBV27	TRBJ1-1	few	CASSFQGLNGDTEAFF	TGTGCCAGCAGTTTTCAGGGGTTGAATGGGGACACTGAAGCTTTCTTT
TRBD2	TRBV5-1	TRBJ2-7	NA	CASSLGGAGDYEQYF	TGCGCCAGCAGCTTGGGGGGTGCGGGAGACTACGAGCAGTACTTC
NA	TRBV7-9	TRBJ2-3	once	CASSTGLHSTDTQYF	TGTGCCAGCAGCACGGGACTCCACAGCACAGATACGCAGTATTTT
NA	TRBV28	TRBJ1-1	NA	CASNLRVNTEAFF	TGTGCCAGCAACCTTCGGGTTAACACTGAAGCTTTCTTT
NA	TRBV4-3	TRBJ1-2	NA	CASSQDSQGNRGYTF	TGCGCCAGCAGCCAAGACTCTCAGGGGAATCGTGGCTACACCTTC
NA	TRBV18	TRBJ2-5	once	CASSPQRLYQETQYF	TGTGCCAGCTCACCTCAGCGGTTGTACCAAGAGACCCAGTACTTC
TRBD2	TRBV28	TRBJ2-7	few	CASSFASGNYEQYF	TGTGCCAGCAGTTTTGCTAGCGGAAACTACGAGCAGTACTTC
NA	TRBV27	TRBJ2-7	once	CASKDFVPPYEQYF	TGTGCCAGCAAAGATTTCGTCCCACCCTACGAGCAGTACTTC
TRBD1	TRBV7-3	TRBJ2-2	NA	CASSSKGAGNTGELFF	TGTGCCAGCAGCTCAAAGGGGGCAGGGAACACCGGGGAGCTGTTTTTT
NA	TRBV11-2	TRBJ1-3	once	CASSLAGTGNTIYF	TGTGCCAGCAGCTTGGCTGGGACTGGAAACACCATATATTTT
TRBD2	TRBV4-1	TRBJ2-1	NA	CASSQGSRATSGTGTFF	TGCGCCAGCAGCCAAGGTTCCCGAGCGACTAGCGGGACCGGTACCTTCTTC